Shown below are 3 T cell receptor beta chains from a single sample sequenced in a study of beta chain features in type 1 diabetes. Sequenced material consisted of expressed TCRB transcripts (all of the isolated RNA was reverse transcribed). Clones were read by immunoSEQ multiplex PCR, and TCRdb kept only the in-frame ones, dropping some. The data contain 140,000 to 150,000 clones, under 11% of them singletons. The source material was naive CD4+ T cells from blood. The source of these receptors is a young man in good health.

The chain has TRBV30 and TRBJ1-1; TRBD1 agrees at 7 bases. The V segment lost 3 bases and the J segment 4 bases; nucleotides outside the gene matches: 5. The CDR3 sequence is 13 residues long. Germline V lookup: CDR1 GTSNPN, CDR2 SVGIG (reference sequence). The CDR3 here is CAWRTGSSTEAFF. In DNA form, the CDR3 reads TGTGCCTGGAGGACAGGGTCGAGCACTGAAGCTTTCTTT.

The CDR3 reads CASSPPGRGETQYF. DNA of the CDR3: TGTGCCAGCTCACCACCCGGAAGGGGAGAGACCCAGTACTTC. The genes are TRBV18 and TRBJ2-5, with D perhaps TRBD1 (5 bases). Germline lookup yields CDR1 KGHSH and CDR2 LQKENI. CDR3 length: 14 residues. V shed 0 bases and J shed 4 bases, with 9 bases lying between them. The full variable domain, completed using reference TRBV18 and TRBJ2-5, is NAGVMQNPRHLVRRRGQEARLRCSPMKGHSHVYWYRQLPEEGLKFMVYLQKENIIDESGMPKERFSAEFPKEGPSILRIQQVVRGDSAAYFCASSPPGRGETQYFGPGTRLLVL.

This clone was picked up a small number of times. The chain has TRBV5-1 and TRBJ2-4; D possibly corresponds to TRBD2 (5 bases). Between the trimmed V and J ends, which lost 0 bases and 0 bases, there was a span of 10 bases. Germline-derived CDR1 and CDR2 are SGHRS and YFSETQ. CDR3 length: 16 amino acids. The CDR3 nucleotides are TGCGCCAGCAGCTTGGAAGGAGGATTAGCCAAAAACATTCAGTACTTC. Translating it yields CASSLEGGLAKNIQYF.